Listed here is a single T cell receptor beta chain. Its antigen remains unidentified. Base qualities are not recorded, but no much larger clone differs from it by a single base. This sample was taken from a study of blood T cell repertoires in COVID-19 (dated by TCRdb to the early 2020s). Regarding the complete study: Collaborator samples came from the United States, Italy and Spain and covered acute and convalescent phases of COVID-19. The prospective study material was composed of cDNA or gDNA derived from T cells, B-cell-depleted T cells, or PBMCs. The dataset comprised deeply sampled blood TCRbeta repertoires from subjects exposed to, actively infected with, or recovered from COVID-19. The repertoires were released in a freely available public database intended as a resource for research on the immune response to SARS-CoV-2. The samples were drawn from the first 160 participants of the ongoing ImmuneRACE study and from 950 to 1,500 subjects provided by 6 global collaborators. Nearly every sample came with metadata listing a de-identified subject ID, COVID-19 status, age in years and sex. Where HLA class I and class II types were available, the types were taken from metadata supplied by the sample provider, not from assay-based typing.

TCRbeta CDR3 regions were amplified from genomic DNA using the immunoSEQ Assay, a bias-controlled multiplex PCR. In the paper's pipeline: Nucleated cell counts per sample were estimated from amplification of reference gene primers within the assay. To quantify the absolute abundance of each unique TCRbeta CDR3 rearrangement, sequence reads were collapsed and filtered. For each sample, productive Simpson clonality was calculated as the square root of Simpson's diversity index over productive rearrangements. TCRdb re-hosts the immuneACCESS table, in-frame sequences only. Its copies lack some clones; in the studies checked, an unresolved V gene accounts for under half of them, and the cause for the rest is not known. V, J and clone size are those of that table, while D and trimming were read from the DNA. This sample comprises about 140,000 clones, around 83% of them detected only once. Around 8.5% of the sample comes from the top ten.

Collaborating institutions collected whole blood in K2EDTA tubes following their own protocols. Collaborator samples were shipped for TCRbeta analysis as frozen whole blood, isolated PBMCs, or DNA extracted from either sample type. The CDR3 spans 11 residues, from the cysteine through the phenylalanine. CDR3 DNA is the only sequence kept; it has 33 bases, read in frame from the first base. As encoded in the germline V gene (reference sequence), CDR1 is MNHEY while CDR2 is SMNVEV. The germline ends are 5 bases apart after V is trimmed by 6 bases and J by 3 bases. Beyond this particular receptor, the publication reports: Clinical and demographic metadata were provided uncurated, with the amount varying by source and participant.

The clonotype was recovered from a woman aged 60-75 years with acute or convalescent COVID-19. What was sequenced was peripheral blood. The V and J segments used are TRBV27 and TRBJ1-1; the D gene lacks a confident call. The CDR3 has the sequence CASRRDTEAFF. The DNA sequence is TGTGCCAGCAGGCGAGACACTGAAGCTTTCTTT.